The present TCR beta chain was sequenced within a study of blood T cell repertoires in COVID-19. For the study at large: Some COVID-19 samples were acute and others convalescent; all came from the United States, Italy and Spain. Sources were T cells, B-cell-depleted T cells, or PBMCs; the material itself was cDNA or gDNA.

Trimming shortened V by 3 bases and J by 2 bases, and 19 bases separated the two germline ends. CDR3 size: 17 residues. Looked up from germline, CDR1 is KGHSH and CDR2 is LQKENI. Per the study methods: Reference gene primer amplification gave estimated nucleated cell counts. TCRdb keeps only in-frame clones here, not all; method: immunoSEQ multiplex PCR. V and J calls and clone size come straight from that table; D and trimming were deduced from the DNA. The data show 150,000 to 200,000 clones, approximately 79% seen once. The clonotype comes from a woman of 80 years or more with acute or convalescent COVID-19. The chain employs TRBV18 and TRBJ2-5; D is perhaps TRBD2 (6 bases). Sequencing was performed on peripheral blood. The CDR3 DNA reads as TGTGCCAGCTCACCGGAAATAACAGGAGGGGATCAAGAGACCCAGTACTTC. Encoded protein: CASSPEITGGDQETQYF.